This T cell receptor beta chain was sequenced for a study of control samples from healthy donors and cancer patients. The ends lost 0 bases at V and 0 bases at J; junction bases unmatched: 2. The CDR3 spans 15 residues. CDR1 and CDR2 (germline): SGDLS, YYNGEE. The sample holds one count of this clone. Assay used: immunoSEQ multiplex PCR; TCRdb lists only in-frame clones, some missing. The table shows about 140,000 clones, with about 89% occurring only once. What was sequenced was blood. The chain recombines TRBV9 with TRBJ1-1; the match to TRBD1 covers 7 bases. The receptor was derived from a young man in good health. The DNA of the CDR3 is TGTGCCAGCAGCGTAGGGACAGGTTTGAACACTGAAGCTTTCTTT. It is translated as CASSVGTGLNTEAFF.